This T cell receptor (beta chain) is from a study of T cells in Graves' hyperthyroidism and ophthalmopathy. Uncontrolled infection, other autoimmune disease, pregnancy or lactation barred patients from enrollment. From germline, CDR1 is MNHNS and CDR2 SASEGT. V gave up 6 bases and J gave up 4 bases, with 13 bases separating them. The CDR3 length is 14 residues. The CDR3 regions of TCR beta were amplified from RNA transcripts. The HTBI primer set was used in a first-round RT-PCR of the TCR CDR3. TCRdb ran MiXCR on the multiplex PCR reads and lists one entry per CDR3 protein. This table has roughly 500,000 distinct CDR3 sequences, 35% to 55% appearing once. This clonotype appeared a few times.

The material sequenced was peripheral blood or thyroid tissue (not recorded which). This receptor was obtained from an adult woman with Graves' disease, either hyperthyroidism or ophthalmopathy (not recorded which). The chain has TRBV6-1 and TRBJ1-3; a weak D match, TRBD1 (5 bases). The CDR3 here is CASRDQGAGNTIYF. The CDR3 bases are TGTGCCAGCAGAGATCAGGGTGCCGGAAACACCATATATTTT.